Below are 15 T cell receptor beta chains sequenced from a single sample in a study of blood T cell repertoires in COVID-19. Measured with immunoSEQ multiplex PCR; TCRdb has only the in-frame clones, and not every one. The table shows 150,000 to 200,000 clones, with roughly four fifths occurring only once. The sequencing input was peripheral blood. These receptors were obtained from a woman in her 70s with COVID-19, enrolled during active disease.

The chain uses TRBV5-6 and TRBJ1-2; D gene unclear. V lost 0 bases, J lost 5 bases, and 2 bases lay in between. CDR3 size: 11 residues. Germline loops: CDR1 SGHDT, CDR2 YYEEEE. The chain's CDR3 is CASSLAYGYTF. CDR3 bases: TGTGCCAGCAGCTTGGCGTATGGCTACACCTTC.

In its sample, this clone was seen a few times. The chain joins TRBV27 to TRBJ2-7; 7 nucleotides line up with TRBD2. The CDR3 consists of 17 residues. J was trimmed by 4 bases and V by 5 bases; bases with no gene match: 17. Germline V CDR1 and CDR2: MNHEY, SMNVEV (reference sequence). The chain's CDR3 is CASSPLAIFNSGYEQYF. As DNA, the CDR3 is TGTGCCAGCAGTCCCCTAGCGATTTTCAATAGCGGGTACGAGCAGTACTTC.

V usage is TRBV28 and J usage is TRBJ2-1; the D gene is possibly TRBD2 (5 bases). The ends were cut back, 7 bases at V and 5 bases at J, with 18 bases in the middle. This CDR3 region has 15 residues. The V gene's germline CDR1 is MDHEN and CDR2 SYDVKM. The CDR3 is CASTELEGSNNEQFF. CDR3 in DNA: TGTGCCAGCACCGAACTCGAGGGAAGTAACAATGAGCAGTTCTTC.

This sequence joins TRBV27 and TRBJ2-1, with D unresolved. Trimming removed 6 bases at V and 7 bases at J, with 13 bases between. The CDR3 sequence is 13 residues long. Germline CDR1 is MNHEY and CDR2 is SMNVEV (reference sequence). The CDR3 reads CASRPAGGNEQFF. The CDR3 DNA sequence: TGTGCCAGCAGACCCGCAGGTGGGAATGAGCAGTTCTTC.

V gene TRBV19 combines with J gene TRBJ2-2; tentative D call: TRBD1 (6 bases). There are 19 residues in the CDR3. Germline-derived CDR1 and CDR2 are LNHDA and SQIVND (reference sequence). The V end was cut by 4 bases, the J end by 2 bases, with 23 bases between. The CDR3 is CASSTRLRGNAFNTGELFF. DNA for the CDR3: TGTGCCAGTAGTACCCGCCTAAGGGGGAACGCGTTTAACACCGGGGAGCTGTTTTTT.

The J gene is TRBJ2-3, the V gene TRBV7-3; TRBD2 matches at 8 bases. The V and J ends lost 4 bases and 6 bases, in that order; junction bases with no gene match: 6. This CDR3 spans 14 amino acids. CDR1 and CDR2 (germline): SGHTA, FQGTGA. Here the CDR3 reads CASSSSAGADTQYF. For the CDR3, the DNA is TGTGCCAGCAGCTCATCAGCGGGAGCCGATACGCAGTATTTT. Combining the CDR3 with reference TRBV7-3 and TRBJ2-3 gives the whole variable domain GAGVSQTPSNKVTEKGKYVELRCDPISGHTALYWYRQSLGQGPEFLIYFQGTGAADDSGLPNDRFFAVRPEGSVSTLKIQRTERGDSAVYLCASSSSAGADTQYFGPGTRLTVL.

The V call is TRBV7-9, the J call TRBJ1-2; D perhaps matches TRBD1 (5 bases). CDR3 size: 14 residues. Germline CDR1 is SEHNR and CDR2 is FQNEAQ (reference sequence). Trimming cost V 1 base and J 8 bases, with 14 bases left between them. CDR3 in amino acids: CASSLELRPGGYTF. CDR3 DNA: TGTGCCAGCAGCTTAGAACTACGCCCAGGGGGCTACACCTTC.

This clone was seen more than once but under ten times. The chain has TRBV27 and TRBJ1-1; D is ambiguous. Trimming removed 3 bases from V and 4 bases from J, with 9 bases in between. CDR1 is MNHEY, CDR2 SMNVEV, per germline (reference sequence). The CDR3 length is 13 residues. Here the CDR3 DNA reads TGTGCCAGCAGTTTTGGGTGGAGCACTGAAGCTTTCTTT. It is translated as CASSFGWSTEAFF.

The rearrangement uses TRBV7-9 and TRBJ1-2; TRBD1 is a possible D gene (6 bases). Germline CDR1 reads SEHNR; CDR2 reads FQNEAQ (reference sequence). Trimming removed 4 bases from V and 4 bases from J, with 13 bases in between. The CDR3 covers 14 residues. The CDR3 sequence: CASSSTGGFYGYTF. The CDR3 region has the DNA TGTGCCAGCAGCTCTACGGGGGGCTTCTATGGCTACACCTTC.

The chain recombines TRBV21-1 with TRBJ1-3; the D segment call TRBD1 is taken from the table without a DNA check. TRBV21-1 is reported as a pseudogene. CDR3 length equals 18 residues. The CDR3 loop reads CASSKARRGDSSGNTIYF. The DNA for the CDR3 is TGTGCCAGCAGCAAAGCGCGAAGAGGGGACAGCTCTGGAAACACCATATATTTT.

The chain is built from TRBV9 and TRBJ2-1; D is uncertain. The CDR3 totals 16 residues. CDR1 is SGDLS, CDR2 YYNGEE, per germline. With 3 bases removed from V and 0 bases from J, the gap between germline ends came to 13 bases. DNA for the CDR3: TGTGCCAGCAGCGGCCAGGCAGGAAGCTCCTACAATGAGCAGTTCTTC. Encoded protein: CASSGQAGSSYNEQFF.

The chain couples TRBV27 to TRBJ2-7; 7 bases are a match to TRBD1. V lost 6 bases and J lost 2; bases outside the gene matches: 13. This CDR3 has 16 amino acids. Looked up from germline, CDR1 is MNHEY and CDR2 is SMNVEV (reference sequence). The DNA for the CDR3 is TGTGCCAGCAGACTAGACCCGGGACAGCCCCCCTACGAGCAGTACTTC. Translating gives CASRLDPGQPPYEQYF.

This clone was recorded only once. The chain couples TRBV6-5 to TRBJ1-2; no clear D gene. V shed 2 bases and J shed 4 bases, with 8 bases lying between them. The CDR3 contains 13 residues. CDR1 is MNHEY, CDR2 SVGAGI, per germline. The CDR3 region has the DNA TGTGCCAGCAGTTACGCGGACTTCTATGGCTACACCTTC. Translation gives CASSYADFYGYTF.

This CDR3 is CASRFPGQGAGGYTF. The CDR3 bases are TGTGCCAGTAGATTCCCGGGACAGGGGGCAGGAGGCTACACCTTC. J is TRBJ1-2 and V is TRBV19, with 12 bases aligning to TRBD1. This CDR3 is 15 amino acids long. The junction had 10 bases not matched to a gene; V was cut back by 6 bases and J by 8 bases. From germline, CDR1 is LNHDA and CDR2 SQIVND (reference sequence).

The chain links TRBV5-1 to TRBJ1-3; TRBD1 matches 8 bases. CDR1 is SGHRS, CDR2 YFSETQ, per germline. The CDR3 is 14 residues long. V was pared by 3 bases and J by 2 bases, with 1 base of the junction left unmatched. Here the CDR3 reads CASSSDRAGNTIYF. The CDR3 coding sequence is TGCGCCAGCAGCTCGGACAGGGCTGGAAACACCATATATTTT.